The following is a T cell receptor (beta chain) sequence with its context. Clones were read by immunoSEQ multiplex PCR, and TCRdb kept only the in-frame ones, dropping some. Here the sample spans 200,000 to 250,000 clones, over 90% being singletons. This specimen belongs to a study of control samples from healthy donors and cancer patients. The CDR3 sequence is 16 residues long. V dropped 4 bases and J dropped 3; count of bases not matched to a gene: 8. Germline V gene data show CDR1 as LGHDT and CDR2 as YNNKEL (reference sequence). This clonotype was sampled from a man aged 45 to 65 in good health. Material for sequencing was blood. This chain connects TRBV3-1 (or the pseudogene TRBV3-2) to TRBJ1-2, with 10 bases aligning to TRBD1. Written as DNA, the CDR3 is TGTGCCAGCAGCCGGGGGACAGGGGTGGCTGACTATGGCTACACCTTC. Amino acids: CASSRGTGVADYGYTF.